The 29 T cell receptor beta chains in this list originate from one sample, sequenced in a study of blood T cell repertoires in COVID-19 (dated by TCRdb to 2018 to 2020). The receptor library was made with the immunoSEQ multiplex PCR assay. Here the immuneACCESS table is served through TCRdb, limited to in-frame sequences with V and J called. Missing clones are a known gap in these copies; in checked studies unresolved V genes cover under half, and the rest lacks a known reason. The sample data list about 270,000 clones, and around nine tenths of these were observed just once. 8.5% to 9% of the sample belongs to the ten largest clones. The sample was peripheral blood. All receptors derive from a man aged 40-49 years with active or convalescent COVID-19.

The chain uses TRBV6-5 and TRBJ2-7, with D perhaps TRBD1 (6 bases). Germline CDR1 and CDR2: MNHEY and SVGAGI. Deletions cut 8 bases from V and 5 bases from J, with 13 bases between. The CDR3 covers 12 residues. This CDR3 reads CASGWGQDEQYF. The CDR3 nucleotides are TGTGCCAGCGGCTGGGGGCAGGACGAGCAGTACTTC.

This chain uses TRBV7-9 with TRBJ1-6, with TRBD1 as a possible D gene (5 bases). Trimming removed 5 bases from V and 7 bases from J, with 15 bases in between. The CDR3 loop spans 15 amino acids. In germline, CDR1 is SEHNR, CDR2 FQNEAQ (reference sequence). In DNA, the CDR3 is TGTGCCAGCAGCCCATCACAGGTCCCGAATTCACCCCTCCACTTT. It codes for CASSPSQVPNSPLHF.

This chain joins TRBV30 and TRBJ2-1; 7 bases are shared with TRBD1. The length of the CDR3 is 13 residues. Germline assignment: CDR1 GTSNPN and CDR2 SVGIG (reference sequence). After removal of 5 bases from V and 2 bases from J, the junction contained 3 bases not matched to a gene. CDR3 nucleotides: TGTGCCTGGGGGACAGTCCCCTACAATGAGCAGTTCTTC. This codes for CAWGTVPYNEQFF.

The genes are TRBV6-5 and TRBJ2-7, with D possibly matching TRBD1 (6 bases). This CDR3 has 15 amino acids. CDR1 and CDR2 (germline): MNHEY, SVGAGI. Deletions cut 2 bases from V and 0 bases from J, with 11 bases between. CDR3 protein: CASSYPGAISYEQYF. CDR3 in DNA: TGTGCCAGCAGTTACCCAGGGGCCATCTCCTACGAGCAGTACTTC.

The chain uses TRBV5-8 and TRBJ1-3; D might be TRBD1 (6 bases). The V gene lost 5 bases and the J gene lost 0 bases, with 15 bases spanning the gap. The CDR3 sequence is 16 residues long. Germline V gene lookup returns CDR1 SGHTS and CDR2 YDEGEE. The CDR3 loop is CASSISTGSSGNTIYF. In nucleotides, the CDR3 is TGTGCCAGCAGTATATCGACAGGCTCCTCTGGAAACACCATATATTTT.

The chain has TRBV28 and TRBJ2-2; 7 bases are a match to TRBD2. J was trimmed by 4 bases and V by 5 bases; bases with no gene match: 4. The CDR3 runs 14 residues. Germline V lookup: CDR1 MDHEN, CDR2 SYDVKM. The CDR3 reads CASSGGSPTGELFF. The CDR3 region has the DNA TGTGCCAGCAGTGGCGGGAGTCCCACCGGGGAGCTGTTTTTT.

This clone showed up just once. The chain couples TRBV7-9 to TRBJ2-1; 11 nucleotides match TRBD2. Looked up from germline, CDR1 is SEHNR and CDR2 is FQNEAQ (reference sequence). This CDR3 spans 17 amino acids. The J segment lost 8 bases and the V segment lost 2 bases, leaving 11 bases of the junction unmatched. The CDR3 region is CASSLIAGGPLDDEQFF. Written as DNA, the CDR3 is TGTGCCAGCAGCTTAATAGCGGGGGGGCCGCTAGACGATGAGCAGTTCTTC. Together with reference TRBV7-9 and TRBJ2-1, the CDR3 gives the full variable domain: DTGVSQNPRHKITKRGQNVTFRCDPISEHNRLYWYRQTLGQGPEFLTYFQNEAQLEKSRLLSDRFSAERPKGSFSTLEIQRTEQGDSAMYLCASSLIAGGPLDDEQFFGPGTRLTVL.

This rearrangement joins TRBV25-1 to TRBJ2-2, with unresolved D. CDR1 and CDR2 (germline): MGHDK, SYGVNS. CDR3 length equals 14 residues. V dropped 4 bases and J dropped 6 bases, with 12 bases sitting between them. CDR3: CASSVVSSSGELFF. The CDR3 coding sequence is TGTGCCAGCAGTGTTGTCAGTTCTTCCGGGGAGCTGTTTTTT.

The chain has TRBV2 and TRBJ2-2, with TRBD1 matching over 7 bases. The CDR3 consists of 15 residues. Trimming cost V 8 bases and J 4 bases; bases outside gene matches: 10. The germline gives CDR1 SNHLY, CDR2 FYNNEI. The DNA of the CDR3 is TGTGCCAGCGTAGCGCCACAGGGGAGCACCGGGGAGCTGTTTTTT. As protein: CASVAPQGSTGELFF.

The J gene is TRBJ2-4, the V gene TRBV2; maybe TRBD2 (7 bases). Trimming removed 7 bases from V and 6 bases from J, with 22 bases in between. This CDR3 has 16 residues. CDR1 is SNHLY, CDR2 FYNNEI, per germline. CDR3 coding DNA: TGTGCCAGCACCTTAGAGGGGGGGTCTGTTGGAAACATTCAGTACTTC. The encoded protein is CASTLEGGSVGNIQYF.

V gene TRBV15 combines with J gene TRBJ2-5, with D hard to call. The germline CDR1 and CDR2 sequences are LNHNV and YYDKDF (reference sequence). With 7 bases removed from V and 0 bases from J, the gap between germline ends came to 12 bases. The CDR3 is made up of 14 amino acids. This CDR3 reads CATTLGVNQETQYF. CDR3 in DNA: TGTGCCACCACCCTAGGAGTTAACCAAGAGACCCAGTACTTC.

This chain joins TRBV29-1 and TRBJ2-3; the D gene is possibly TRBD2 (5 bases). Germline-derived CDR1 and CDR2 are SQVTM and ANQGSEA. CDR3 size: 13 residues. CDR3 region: CHRGLWCTDTQYF. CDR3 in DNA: TGCCACCGCGGGCTATGGTGCACAGATACGCAGTATTTT.

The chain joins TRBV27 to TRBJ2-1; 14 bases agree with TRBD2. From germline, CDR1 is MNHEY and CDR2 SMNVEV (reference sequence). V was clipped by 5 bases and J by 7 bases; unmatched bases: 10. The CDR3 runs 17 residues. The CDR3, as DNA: TGTGCCAGCAGTATAGGACTAGCGGGGGGAGAAGGTAATGAGCAGTTCTTC. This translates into CASSIGLAGGEGNEQFF.

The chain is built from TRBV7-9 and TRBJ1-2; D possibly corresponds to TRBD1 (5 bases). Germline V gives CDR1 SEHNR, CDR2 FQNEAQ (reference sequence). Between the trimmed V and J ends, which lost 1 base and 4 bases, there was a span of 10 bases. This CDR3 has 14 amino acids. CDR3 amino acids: CASSLDRTPYGYTF. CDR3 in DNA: TGTGCCAGCAGCTTAGACAGGACCCCCTATGGCTACACCTTC.

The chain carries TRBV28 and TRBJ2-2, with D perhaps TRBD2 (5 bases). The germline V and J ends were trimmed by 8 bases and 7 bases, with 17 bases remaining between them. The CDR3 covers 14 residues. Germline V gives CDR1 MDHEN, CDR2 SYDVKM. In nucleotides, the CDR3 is TGTGCCAGCCTCCCCCGGGGATACATCGGGGAGCTGTTTTTT. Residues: CASLPRGYIGELFF.

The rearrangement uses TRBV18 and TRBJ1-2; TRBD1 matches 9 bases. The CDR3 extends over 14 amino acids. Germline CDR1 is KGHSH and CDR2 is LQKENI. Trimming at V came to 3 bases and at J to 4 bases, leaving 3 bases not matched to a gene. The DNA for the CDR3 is TGTGCCAGCTCACCCACAGGGGGCTCCTATGGCTACACCTTC. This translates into CASSPTGGSYGYTF. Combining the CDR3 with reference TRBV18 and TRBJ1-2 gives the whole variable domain NAGVMQNPRHLVRRRGQEARLRCSPMKGHSHVYWYRQLPEEGLKFMVYLQKENIIDESGMPKERFSAEFPKEGPSILRIQQVVRGDSAAYFCASSPTGGSYGYTFGSGTRLTVV.

DNA of the CDR3: TGCGCCAGCAGCACGGGACTAGCCGTCACAGATACGCAGTATTTT. It specifies CASSTGLAVTDTQYF. The chain is built from TRBV5-1 and TRBJ2-3; 9 bases fit TRBD2. The V and J ends lost 4 bases and 2 bases, in that order; junction bases with no gene match: 5. Germline V gene data show CDR1 as SGHRS and CDR2 as YFSETQ. The CDR3 contains 15 residues. The full variable domain, with the rest looked up from reference TRBV5-1 and TRBJ2-3, is KAGVTQTPRYLIKTRGQQVTLSCSPISGHRSVSWYQQTPGQGLQFLFEYFSETQRNKGNFPGRFSGRQFSNSRSEMNVSTLELGDSALYLCASSTGLAVTDTQYFGPGTRLTVL.

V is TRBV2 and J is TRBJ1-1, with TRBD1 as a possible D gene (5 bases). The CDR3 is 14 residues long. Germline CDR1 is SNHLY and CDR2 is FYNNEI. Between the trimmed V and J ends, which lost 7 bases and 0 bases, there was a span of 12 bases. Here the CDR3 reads CASTVAGVNTEAFF. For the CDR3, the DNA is TGTGCCAGCACAGTGGCGGGGGTGAACACTGAAGCTTTCTTT.

The chain's CDR3 is CASSLWGRGGETQYF. In nucleotides, the CDR3 is TGTGCCAGCAGTTTATGGGGCCGGGGGGGAGAGACCCAGTACTTC. The V and J genes are TRBV27 and TRBJ2-5, with 8 bases aligning to TRBD2. Germline-derived CDR1 and CDR2 are MNHEY and SMNVEV (reference sequence). With 1 base clipped from V and 4 bases from J, the junction kept 5 bases outside the gene matches. The CDR3 is 15 amino acids.

CDR3 sequence: CASRVSGGRYEQYF. DNA for the CDR3: TGCGCCAGCAGGGTGTCAGGGGGTCGCTACGAGCAGTACTTC. This chain links TRBV5-1 with TRBJ2-7; TRBD1 matches at 7 bases. The germline V gene encodes CDR1 SGHRS and CDR2 YFSETQ. CDR3 length equals 14 residues. Trimming at V came to 5 bases and at J to 3 bases, leaving 8 bases not matched to a gene. Using reference TRBV5-1 and TRBJ2-7 for the parts outside the CDR3, the full variable domain is KAGVTQTPRYLIKTRGQQVTLSCSPISGHRSVSWYQQTPGQGLQFLFEYFSETQRNKGNFPGRFSGRQFSNSRSEMNVSTLELGDSALYLCASRVSGGRYEQYFGPGTRLTVT.

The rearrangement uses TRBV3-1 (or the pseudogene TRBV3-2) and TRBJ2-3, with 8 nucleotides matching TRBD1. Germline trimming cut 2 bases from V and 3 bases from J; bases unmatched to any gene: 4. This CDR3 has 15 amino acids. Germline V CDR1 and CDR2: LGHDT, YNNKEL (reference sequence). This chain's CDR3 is CASSQQGASTDTQYF. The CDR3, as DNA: TGTGCCAGCAGCCAACAGGGGGCGTCGACAGATACGCAGTATTTT.

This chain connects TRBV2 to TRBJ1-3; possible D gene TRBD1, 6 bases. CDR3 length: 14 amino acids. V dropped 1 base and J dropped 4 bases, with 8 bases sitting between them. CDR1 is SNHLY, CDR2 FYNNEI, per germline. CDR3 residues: CASSEGGGGNTIYF. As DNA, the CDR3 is TGTGCCAGCAGTGAAGGGGGGGGCGGAAACACCATATATTTT.

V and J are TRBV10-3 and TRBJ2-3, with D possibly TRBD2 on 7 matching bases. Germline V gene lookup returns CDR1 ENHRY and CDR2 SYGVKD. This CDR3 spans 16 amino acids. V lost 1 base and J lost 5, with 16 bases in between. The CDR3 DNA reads TGTGCCATCAGTGAGTTGAGGGGGGGGTTCAGAGATACGCAGTATTTT. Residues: CAISELRGGFRDTQYF.

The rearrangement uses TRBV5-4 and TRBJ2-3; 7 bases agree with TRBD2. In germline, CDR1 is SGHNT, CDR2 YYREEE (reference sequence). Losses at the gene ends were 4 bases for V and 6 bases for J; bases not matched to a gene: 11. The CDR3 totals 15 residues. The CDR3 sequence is CASSPREVAFDTQYF. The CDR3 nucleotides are TGTGCCAGCAGCCCCCGGGAGGTTGCATTTGATACGCAGTATTTT.

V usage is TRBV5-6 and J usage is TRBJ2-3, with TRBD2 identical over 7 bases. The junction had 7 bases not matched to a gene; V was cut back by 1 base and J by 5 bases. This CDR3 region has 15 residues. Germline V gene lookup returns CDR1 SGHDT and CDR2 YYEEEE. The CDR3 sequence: CASSLWEGLRDTQYF. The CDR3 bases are TGTGCCAGCAGCTTGTGGGAGGGGCTCCGAGATACGCAGTATTTT.

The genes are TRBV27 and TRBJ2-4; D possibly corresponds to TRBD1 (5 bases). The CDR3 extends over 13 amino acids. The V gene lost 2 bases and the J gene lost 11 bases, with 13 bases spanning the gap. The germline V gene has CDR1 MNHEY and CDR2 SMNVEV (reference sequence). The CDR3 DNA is TGTGCCAGCAGTTTAAACCAGGGCCTCTTTCAGTACTTC. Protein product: CASSLNQGLFQYF.

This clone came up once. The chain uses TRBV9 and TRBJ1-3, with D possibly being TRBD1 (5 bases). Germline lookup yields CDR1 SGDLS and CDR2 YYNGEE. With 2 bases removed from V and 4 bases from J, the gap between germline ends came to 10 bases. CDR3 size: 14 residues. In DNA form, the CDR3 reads TGTGCCAGCAGCGTCTCTGCAGGGGGAAACACCATATATTTT. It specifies CASSVSAGGNTIYF.

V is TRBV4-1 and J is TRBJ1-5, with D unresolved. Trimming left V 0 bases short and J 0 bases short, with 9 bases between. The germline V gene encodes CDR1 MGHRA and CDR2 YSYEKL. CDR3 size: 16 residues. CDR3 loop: CASSQERSSSNQPQHF. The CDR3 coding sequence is TGCGCCAGCAGCCAAGAGAGGTCTTCTAGCAATCAGCCCCAGCATTTT.

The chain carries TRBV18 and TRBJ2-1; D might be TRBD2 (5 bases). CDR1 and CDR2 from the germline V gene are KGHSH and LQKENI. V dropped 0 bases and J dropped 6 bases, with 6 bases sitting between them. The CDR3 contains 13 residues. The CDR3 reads CASSPPEANEQFF. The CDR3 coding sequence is TGTGCCAGCTCACCACCGGAGGCCAATGAGCAGTTCTTC.